The 26 T cell receptor beta chains below were found in one sample sequenced in a study of blood T cell repertoires in COVID-19. Generated by immunoSEQ multiplex PCR, the TCRdb table keeps only in-frame clones and is missing some. The profile shows roughly 270,000 clones, approximately 78% of them singletons. The sequenced sample was PBMCs or T cells enriched from blood (not recorded which). The receptor set was obtained from a man aged 35 to 55 who had been exposed to COVID-19.

The V call is TRBV5-1, the J call TRBJ1-6, with D unresolved. The CDR3 is made up of 13 amino acids. Germline V gene sequence: CDR1 SGHRS, CDR2 YFSETQ. V shed 0 bases and J shed 8 bases, with 6 bases lying between them. The CDR3 spells CASSLGPDSPLHF. The CDR3, as DNA: TGCGCCAGCAGCTTGGGCCCAGATTCACCCCTCCACTTT. Supplemented by reference TRBV5-1 and TRBJ1-6, the full variable domain reads KAGVTQTPRYLIKTRGQQVTLSCSPISGHRSVSWYQQTPGQGLQFLFEYFSETQRNKGNFPGRFSGRQFSNSRSEMNVSTLELGDSALYLCASSLGPDSPLHFGNGTRLTVT.

The genes are TRBV9 and TRBJ2-7; 7 positions agree with TRBD2. The CDR3 spans 15 residues. V lost 5 bases, J lost 7 bases, and 15 bases stayed unmatched. Germline CDR1 is SGDLS and CDR2 is YYNGEE. The CDR3 nucleotides read TGTGCCAGCAGTCGATGGGAGGGAGAAGGGGTGGAGCAGTACTTC. It yields the protein CASSRWEGEGVEQYF.

V is TRBV10-1 and J is TRBJ2-1; weak D call: TRBD1 (5 bases). Trimming removed 5 bases at V and 8 bases at J, with 19 bases between. Germline assignment: CDR1 WNHNN and CDR2 SYGVQD (reference sequence). The CDR3 contains 15 residues. The CDR3 bases are TGCGCCAGCAGTCTAGGGGCGACGGTACACGATGAGCAGTTCTTC. It codes for CASSLGATVHDEQFF.

The V call is TRBV2, the J call TRBJ2-7; 8 nucleotides line up with TRBD1. Germline V gene lookup returns CDR1 SNHLY and CDR2 FYNNEI. This CDR3 is built from 15 residues. The V and J ends lost 5 bases and 3 bases, in that order; junction bases with no gene match: 9. CDR3 bases: TGTGCCAGCAGTCTTGACAGGGGCCAGGACTACGAGCAGTACTTC. This translates into CASSLDRGQDYEQYF.

This clone was recorded once. This chain joins TRBV2 and TRBJ2-7; 8 nucleotides match TRBD1. The CDR3 spans 14 residues. Per germline, CDR1 SNHLY and CDR2 FYNNEI. The V gene end was trimmed by 4 bases and the J gene end by 1 base; junction bases not matched to a gene: 3. The CDR3 nucleotides are TGTGCCAGCAGTGTACAGGGGGGTTCCTACGAGCAGTACTTC. Its protein product is CASSVQGGSYEQYF.

The chain links TRBV30 to TRBJ1-2, with TRBD1 as a possible D gene (5 bases). V shed 5 bases and J shed 8 bases, with 12 bases lying between them. CDR3 length: 11 residues. The germline V gene encodes CDR1 GTSNPN and CDR2 SVGIG (reference sequence). CDR3 bases: TGTGCCTGGGCCCGGGGGTACGGCTACACCTTC. It codes for CAWARGYGYTF.

CDR3 nucleotide sequence: TGTGCCAGCAGCTTAGATCTCGGCAATGAGCAGTTCTTC. It specifies CASSLDLGNEQFF. The chain is built from TRBV11-3 and TRBJ2-1; D not resolved. The ends were cut back, 0 bases at V and 6 bases at J, with 6 bases in the middle. The CDR3 spans 13 residues. CDR1 is SGHNT and CDR2 is YENEEA in the germline V gene.

The V call is TRBV24-1, the J call TRBJ2-7; 14 bases agree with TRBD2. This CDR3 contains 15 residues. The germline V gene encodes CDR1 KGHDR and CDR2 SFDVKD. The trim removed 4 bases at V and 4 bases at J, leaving 2 bases unmatched. This chain's CDR3 is CATSEGTSGRYEQYF. The DNA of the CDR3 is TGTGCCACCAGTGAGGGGACTAGCGGGAGATACGAGCAGTACTTC.

This chain links TRBV12-3 or TRBV12-4 with TRBJ2-7; D might be TRBD1 (5 bases). The CDR3 sequence is 13 residues long. V dropped 3 bases and J dropped 4 bases, with 10 bases sitting between them. The CDR3 protein is CASSFGAGYEQYF. The DNA for the CDR3 is TGTGCCAGCAGTTTTGGGGCCGGGTACGAGCAGTACTTC.

The chain joins TRBV7-9 to TRBJ1-1, with 7 bases matching TRBD1. CDR3 size: 12 residues. Germline values: CDR1 SEHNR, CDR2 FQNEAQ (reference sequence). The J segment lost 7 bases and the V segment lost 5 bases, leaving 4 bases of the junction unmatched. The CDR3 DNA sequence: TGTGCCAGCAGCGAAACAGGGGTTGAAGCTTTCTTT. It codes for CASSETGVEAFF.

The chain uses TRBV19 and TRBJ1-6, with TRBD1 as a possible D gene (5 bases). This CDR3 comprises 13 residues. Germline CDR1 reads LNHDA; CDR2 reads SQIVND (reference sequence). The V end was cut by 6 bases, the J end by 9 bases, with 12 bases between. Written as DNA, the CDR3 is TGTGCCAGTAGCCAATCCGGGGGTTCACCCCTCCACTTT. Translation: CASSQSGGSPLHF.

The CDR3 sequence: CASSRSRERGGRYEQFF. CDR3 bases: TGTGCCAGCAGCCGGAGTCGGGAGCGGGGGGGGCGATATGAGCAGTTCTTC. The chain joins TRBV7-2 to TRBJ2-1; 10 bases map to TRBD2. CDR3 length equals 17 residues. Germline V gives CDR1 SGHTA, CDR2 FQGNSA. Losses at the gene ends were 5 bases for V and 8 bases for J; bases not matched to a gene: 15.

V usage is TRBV7-2 and J usage is TRBJ2-5; 8 nucleotides agree with TRBD2. CDR3 length equals 13 residues. Germline-derived CDR1 and CDR2 are SGHTA and FQGNSA. Trimming removed 8 bases from V and 5 bases from J; junction bases left unmatched: 7. The CDR3 here is CASAGGVIETQYF. CDR3 nucleotides: TGTGCCAGCGCGGGGGGAGTGATCGAGACCCAGTACTTC.

The gene calls are TRBV2 and TRBJ2-6, with 9 bases aligning to TRBD1. V lost 4 bases, J lost 2 bases, and 9 bases stayed unmatched. Germline-derived CDR1 and CDR2 are SNHLY and FYNNEI. The CDR3 is 18 amino acids. Written as DNA, the CDR3 is TGTGCCAGCAGTGGCCCACCGGGACAGGGAACTGGGGCCAACGTCCTGACTTTC. Residues: CASSGPPGQGTGANVLTF.

V is TRBV10-3 and J is TRBJ2-3, with 9 bases fitting TRBD2. The length of the CDR3 is 16 residues. Germline loops: CDR1 ENHRY, CDR2 SYGVKD. Trimming took 2 bases from V and 3 from J; bases not matched to a gene: 6. DNA for the CDR3: TGTGCCATCAGTGAGGCTAGCGGGATGGGTACAGATACGCAGTATTTT. Translation: CAISEASGMGTDTQYF.

V gene TRBV14 combines with J gene TRBJ2-7; D perhaps matches TRBD2 (5 bases). This CDR3 spans 15 amino acids. The germline V and J ends were trimmed by 1 base and 3 bases, with 13 bases remaining between them. From germline, CDR1 is SGHDN and CDR2 FVKESK. CDR3 coding DNA: TGTGCCAGCAGCCAAGTGGGAAGAGGGATCTACGAGCAGTACTTC. Amino acids: CASSQVGRGIYEQYF.

The chain employs TRBV24-1 and TRBJ2-5, with no clear D. Trimming shortened V by 1 base and J by 8 bases, and 10 bases separated the two germline ends. Per the germline V gene, CDR1 is KGHDR and CDR2 is SFDVKD. This CDR3 spans 13 amino acids. CDR3 amino acids: CATSDFGSQTQYF. In nucleotides, the CDR3 is TGTGCCACCAGTGATTTTGGCTCCCAAACCCAGTACTTC.

This clone was seen once. The chain joins TRBV30 to TRBJ2-7; unclear D gene. Per the germline V gene, CDR1 is GTSNPN and CDR2 is SVGIG (reference sequence). Trimming left V 0 bases short and J 2 bases short, with 11 bases between. The CDR3 extends over 14 amino acids. This CDR3 reads CAWSVLEVPYEQYF. The CDR3 DNA is TGTGCCTGGAGTGTCCTCGAGGTCCCCTACGAGCAGTACTTC.

This clone has more than one count but fewer than ten. This chain uses TRBV2 with TRBJ2-4; D call uncertain. V was clipped by 5 bases and J by 0 bases, with 29 bases between them. The CDR3 is 21 residues long. CDR1 is SNHLY, CDR2 FYNNEI, per germline. The CDR3 region has the DNA TGTGCCAGCAGTCCGGAGAGACGGTCTTCACCTACCGCTTTAGCCAAAAACATTCAGTACTTC. Translated: CASSPERRSSPTALAKNIQYF.

This rearrangement joins TRBV4-2 to TRBJ2-2, with D uncertain. V lost 6 bases and J 2 bases, leaving 13 bases between the germline ends. The CDR3 spans 15 residues. Germline lookup yields CDR1 LGHNA and CDR2 YNFKEQ. DNA of the CDR3: TGTGCCAGCAGTTCCACGACTCGTAACACCGGGGAGCTGTTTTTT. This encodes CASSSTTRNTGELFF.

As concerns this clone: One junction end does not reproduce the germline sequence, and a read error may be involved. The chain recombines TRBV23-1 with TRBJ2-7, with D perhaps TRBD1 (5 bases). TRBV23-1 is placed among ORFs of uncertain function. The CDR3 is made up of 10 amino acids. CDR3 in amino acids: CASSQFWQGF. The CDR3 DNA sequence: TGCGCCAGCAGTCAATTCTGGCAGGGCTTC.

The chain carries TRBV5-6 and TRBJ1-2; D perhaps matches TRBD1 (6 bases). V gave up 2 bases and J gave up 5 bases, with 19 bases separating them. The CDR3 runs to 16 residues. Germline CDR1 is SGHDT and CDR2 is YYEEEE. The CDR3 here is CASSLGGLGAWYGYTF. CDR3 coding DNA: TGTGCCAGCAGCTTAGGCGGTTTGGGGGCTTGGTATGGCTACACCTTC. The full variable domain, in which reference TRBV5-6 and TRBJ1-2 provide the parts outside the CDR3, is DAGVTQSPTHLIKTRGQQVTLRCSPKSGHDTVSWYQQALGQGPQFIFQYYEEEERQRGNFPDRFSGHQFPNYSSELNVNALLLGDSALYLCASSLGGLGAWYGYTFGSGTRLTVV.

The chain joins TRBV29-1 to TRBJ1-1; D is possibly TRBD1 (5 bases). This CDR3 comprises 14 residues. Germline values: CDR1 SQVTM, CDR2 ANQGSEA. V was pared by 7 bases and J by 3 bases, with 18 bases between. The CDR3 coding sequence is TGCAGCGCTTCACCGGGACTCACGGACACTGAAGCTTTCTTT. As protein: CSASPGLTDTEAFF. The full variable domain, its missing parts supplied by reference TRBV29-1 and TRBJ1-1, is SAVISQKPSRDICQRGTSLTIQCQVDSQVTMMFWYRQQPGQSLTLIATANQGSEATYESGFVIDKFPISRPNLTFSTLTVSNMSPEDSSIYLCSASPGLTDTEAFFGQGTRLTVV.

This clone was found a few times. As DNA, the CDR3 is TGTGCCAGCAACAGAGGGGGCACTGAAGCTTTCTTT. It encodes CASNRGGTEAFF. The chain is built from TRBV12-3 or TRBV12-4 and TRBJ1-1, with D perhaps matching TRBD1 (6 bases). This CDR3 spans 12 amino acids. The V end lost 7 bases, the J end lost 4 bases, and 10 bases lay between the germline ends.

The chain carries TRBV18 and TRBJ1-5; D perhaps matches TRBD1 (5 bases). Looked up from germline, CDR1 is KGHSH and CDR2 is LQKENI. The CDR3 contains 15 residues. The V and J ends lost 3 bases and 5 bases respectively, with 14 bases between them. The DNA of the CDR3 is TGTGCCAGCTCACCGGGAGGAGGGACGGATCAGCCCCAGCATTTT. Amino acids: CASSPGGGTDQPQHF.

The V gene is TRBV27, the J gene TRBJ2-1, with a weak D call TRBD2 (5 bases). The CDR3 totals 12 residues. V lost 10 bases to trimming and J lost 8 bases, with 15 bases between them. Germline V gene data show CDR1 as MNHEY and CDR2 as SMNVEV (reference sequence). CDR3 region: CATRSWRDEQFF. The CDR3 region has the DNA TGTGCCACCAGGTCGTGGCGGGATGAGCAGTTCTTC.